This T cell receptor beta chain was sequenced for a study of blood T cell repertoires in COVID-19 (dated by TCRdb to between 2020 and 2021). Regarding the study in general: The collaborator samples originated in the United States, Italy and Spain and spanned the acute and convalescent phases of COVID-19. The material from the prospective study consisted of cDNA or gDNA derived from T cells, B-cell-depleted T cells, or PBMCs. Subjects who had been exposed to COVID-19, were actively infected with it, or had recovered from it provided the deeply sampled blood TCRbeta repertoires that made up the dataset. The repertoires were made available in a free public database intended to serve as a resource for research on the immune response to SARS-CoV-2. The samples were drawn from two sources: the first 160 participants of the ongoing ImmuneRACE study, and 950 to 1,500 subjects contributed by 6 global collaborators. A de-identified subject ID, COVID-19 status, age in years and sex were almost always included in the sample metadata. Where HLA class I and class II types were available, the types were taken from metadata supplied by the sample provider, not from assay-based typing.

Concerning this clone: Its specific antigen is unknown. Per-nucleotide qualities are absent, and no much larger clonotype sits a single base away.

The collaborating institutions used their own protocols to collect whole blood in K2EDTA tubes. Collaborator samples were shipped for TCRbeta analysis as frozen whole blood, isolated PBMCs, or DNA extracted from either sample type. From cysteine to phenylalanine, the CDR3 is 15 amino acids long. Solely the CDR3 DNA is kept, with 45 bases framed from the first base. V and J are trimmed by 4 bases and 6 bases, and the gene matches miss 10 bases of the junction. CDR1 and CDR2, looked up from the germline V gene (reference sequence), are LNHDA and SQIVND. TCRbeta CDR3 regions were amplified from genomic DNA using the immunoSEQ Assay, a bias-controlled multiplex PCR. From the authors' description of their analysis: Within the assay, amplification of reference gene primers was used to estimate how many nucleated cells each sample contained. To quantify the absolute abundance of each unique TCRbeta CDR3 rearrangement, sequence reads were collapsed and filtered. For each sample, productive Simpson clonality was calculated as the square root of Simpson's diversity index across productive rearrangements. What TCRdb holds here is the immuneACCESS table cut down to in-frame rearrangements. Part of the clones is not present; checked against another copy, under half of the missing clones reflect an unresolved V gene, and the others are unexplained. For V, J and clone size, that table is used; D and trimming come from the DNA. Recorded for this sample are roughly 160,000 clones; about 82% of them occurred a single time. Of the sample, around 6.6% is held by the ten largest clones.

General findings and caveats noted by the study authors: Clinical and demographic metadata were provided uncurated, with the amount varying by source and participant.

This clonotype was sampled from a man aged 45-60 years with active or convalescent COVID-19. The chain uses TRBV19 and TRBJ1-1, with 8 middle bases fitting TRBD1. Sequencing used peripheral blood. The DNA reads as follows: TGTGCCAGTAGTACCAAGGACAGGGAACTTCCTGAAGCTTTCTTT. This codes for CASSTKDRELPEAFF.